This T cell receptor beta chain was sequenced during a study of regulatory T cells in long-lasting Graves disease. TCR beta libraries were built with iRepertoire HTBI primers and Arm-PCR of CDR3 regions. TCRdb itself ran the multiplex PCR reads through MiXCR, one entry per CDR3 protein. The sample holds some 560,000 distinct CDR3 sequences; about 16% are singletons and the top ten take just under 25%. Germline V gene sequence: CDR1 MNHEY, CDR2 SMNVEV (reference sequence). This CDR3 spans 12 amino acids. With 2 bases removed from V and 7 bases from J, the gap between germline ends came to 8 bases. The time point denotes: newly diagnosed GD, antithyroid drugs for less than 3 months. PBMCs were the source of the RNA used for TCR sequencing. The authors drew 9 to 10 milliliters of peripheral blood into EDTA tubes. The same sample was also used in a study of T cells in Graves' hyperthyroidism and ophthalmopathy. As reported in that work: An initial round of RT-PCR targeting the TCR CDR3 relied on the HTBI primer set.

V gene TRBV27 combines with J gene TRBJ1-2; unclear D gene. Sequenced material: peripheral blood mononuclear cells (PBMCs), taken at new diagnosis, from a patient treated with antithyroid drugs. This receptor was taken from a woman aged 35-65 years with Graves disease. CDR3 sequence: CASSLGGSGYTF. As DNA, the CDR3 is TGTGCCAGCAGTTTAGGAGGATCTGGCTACACCTTC.